Presented here are 8 T cell receptor beta chains from one specimen sequenced in a study of OX40 agonist ivuxolimab in advanced cancers. Profiling relied on immunoSEQ multiplex PCR, and the TCRdb table lists in-frame clones only, not all of them. The sample lists roughly 2,900 clones; more than 90% were seen once. The sample was CD4+ or CD8+ T cells sorted from blood, taken in a trial of the OX40 agonist ivuxolimab. The source is an adult with an advanced solid tumor such as melanoma, head and neck, liver or kidney cancer.

The chain employs TRBV2 and TRBJ2-7; 9 bases fit TRBD1. CDR3 length: 15 residues. Trimming took 1 base from V and 3 from J; bases not matched to a gene: 4. Germline V gene lookup returns CDR1 SNHLY and CDR2 FYNNEI. The CDR3 DNA reads as TGTGCCAGCAGTGAAGGAGTGGACAGGGGCTACGAGCAGTACTTC. Protein: CASSEGVDRGYEQYF. Using reference TRBV2 and TRBJ2-7 for the parts outside the CDR3, the full variable domain is EPEVTQTPSHQVTQMGQEVILRCVPISNHLYFYWYRQILGQKVEFLVSFYNNEISEKSEIFDDQFSVERPDGSNFTLKIRSTKLEDSAMYFCASSEGVDRGYEQYFGPGTRLTVT.

The chain joins TRBV5-4 to TRBJ1-3, with D maybe TRBD1 (5 bases). CDR3 length: 15 amino acids. Deletions cut 5 bases from V and 0 bases from J, with 12 bases between. Germline values: CDR1 SGHNT, CDR2 YYREEE (reference sequence). This chain's CDR3 is CASSGGGLSGNTIYF. The CDR3 DNA reads TGTGCCAGCAGTGGTGGGGGACTCTCTGGAAACACCATATATTTT.

V usage is TRBV4-2 and J usage is TRBJ2-7; 8 bases fit TRBD1. V dropped 4 bases and J dropped 1; count of bases not matched to a gene: 12. Germline CDR1 and CDR2: LGHNA and YNFKEQ. There are 17 residues in the CDR3. The CDR3 here is CASSPRTGSRGSYEQYF. The CDR3 DNA reads as TGTGCCAGCAGCCCCCGGACAGGGTCACGGGGGTCCTACGAGCAGTACTTC.

This clone came up once. The chain combines TRBV5-1 with TRBJ2-3; 11 positions match TRBD2. The CDR3 has 16 amino acids. Germline V lookup: CDR1 SGHRS, CDR2 YFSETQ. Losses at the gene ends were 0 bases for V and 6 bases for J; bases not matched to a gene: 6. The CDR3 DNA reads as TGCGCCAGCAGCTTGGTAGCGGGGGGGCATTTGGATACGCAGTATTTT. This encodes CASSLVAGGHLDTQYF.

The gene calls are TRBV29-1 and TRBJ2-7; D is undetermined. The CDR3 spans 14 residues. From germline, CDR1 is SQVTM and CDR2 ANQGSEA. Trimming removed 4 bases from V and 3 bases from J, with 16 bases in between. As DNA, the CDR3 is TGCAGCGTTGCAGACACCTGGAACAACTACGAGCAGTACTTC. Protein: CSVADTWNNYEQYF.

The chain couples TRBV23-1 to TRBJ2-7; TRBD1 aligns across 10 bases. TRBV23-1 is reported as an ORF; its role is uncertain. Unmatched junction bases numbered 5, after V lost 9 bases and J lost 9 bases. The CDR3 consists of 11 residues. The CDR3 DNA is TGCGCCAGGACAGGGGGCTCGGGGCAGTACTTC. Protein: CARTGGSGQYF.

As DNA, the CDR3 is TGTGCCAGCAGCTTAGGAGGGGACTTAGCGGAGTACAATGAGCAGTTCTTC. The encoded protein is CASSLGGDLAEYNEQFF. The chain joins TRBV7-6 to TRBJ2-1; D is possibly TRBD2 (6 bases). The length of the CDR3 is 17 residues. Germline lookup yields CDR1 SGHVS and CDR2 FNYEAQ. V lost 1 base to trimming and J lost 4 bases, with 17 bases between them.

The rearrangement joins TRBV5-1 to TRBJ2-7; tentative D call: TRBD2 (6 bases). The V gene's germline CDR1 is SGHRS and CDR2 YFSETQ. V gave up 4 bases and J gave up 3 bases, with 14 bases separating them. The CDR3 is 14 residues long. This CDR3 reads CASSPRDGSYEQYF. The CDR3 DNA follows: TGCGCCAGCAGCCCCCGGGACGGGAGCTACGAGCAGTACTTC.